The 3 T cell receptor beta chains listed next were all sequenced from one sample in a study of cytomegalovirus exposure and HLA in healthy donors (dated by TCRdb to 2016 to 2017). Library preparation used the immunoSEQ multiplex PCR assay. For the multiplex PCR, a mixture combining 60 forward primers for TCR Vbeta segments and 13 reverse primers for TCR Jbeta segments was used. TCRdb holds this immuneACCESS table with in-frame rearrangements only. Some clones are missing; in checked studies, unresolved V genes explain under half, and the rest has no known cause. The sample has some 190,000 clones on record, roughly 77% of them singletons. 2% to 3% of the sample is taken by the ten largest. The sequenced sample consisted of PBMCs. The source is a woman under 40 in good health and CMV-seropositive.

The chain combines TRBV29-1 with TRBJ2-3; D might be TRBD2 (7 bases). The germline V gene encodes CDR1 SQVTM and CDR2 ANQGSEA. CDR3 length equals 15 residues. Trimming pared 4 bases from V and 2 bases from J, leaving 16 bases between. CDR3 residues: CSVGLAGAHTDTQYF. The CDR3 coding sequence is TGCAGCGTTGGGCTGGCGGGGGCCCACACAGATACGCAGTATTTT.

This clone was detected once. V usage is TRBV11-2 and J usage is TRBJ1-4, with D perhaps matching TRBD1 (6 bases). The CDR3 is 17 residues long. Germline assignment: CDR1 SGHAT and CDR2 FQNNGV. Trimming left V 5 bases short and J 0 bases short, with 16 bases between. The CDR3 bases are TGTGCCAGCAGCCCCGGACAGAGGAGTCCAACTAATGAAAAACTGTTTTTT. It specifies CASSPGQRSPTNEKLFF. Looking up the rest from reference TRBV11-2 and TRBJ1-4 gives the full variable domain: EAGVAQSPRYKIIEKRQSVAFWCNPISGHATLYWYQQILGQGPKLLIQFQNNGVVDDSQLPKDRFSAERLKGVDSTLKIQPAKLEDSAVYLCASSPGQRSPTNEKLFFGSGTQLSVL.

The chain employs TRBV6-5 and TRBJ1-5, with unresolved D. From germline, CDR1 is MNHEY and CDR2 SVGAGI. This CDR3 is 14 amino acids long. V dropped 4 bases and J dropped 4 bases, with 11 bases sitting between them. The CDR3 here is CASSLEVLNQPQHF. The CDR3 nucleotides read TGTGCCAGCAGTTTAGAGGTGCTGAATCAGCCCCAGCATTTT.